Following are 26 T cell receptor beta chains from one sample sequenced in a study of T cells in tuberculosis. This table comes from immunoSEQ multiplex PCR, and its TCRdb copy is limited to in-frame clones, with some not included. The profile shows tens of thousands of clones, around 93% of them singletons. Time point specified: new active TB diagnosis, blood taken before or within 7 days of starting treatment. This specimen consisted of PBMCs, obtained at tuberculosis diagnosis. The receptor set was obtained from an adult with tuberculosis.

The rearrangement uses TRBV4-2 and TRBJ1-2; weak D call: TRBD1 (5 bases). V was trimmed by 0 bases and J by 4 bases, leaving 15 bases between them. Looked up from germline, CDR1 is LGHNA and CDR2 is YNFKEQ. CDR3 length equals 16 residues. The CDR3 protein is CASSQESTAAIYGYTF. CDR3 DNA sequence: TGTGCCAGCAGCCAAGAGTCGACAGCCGCTATCTATGGCTACACCTTC.

This sequence joins TRBV12-5 and TRBJ1-5, with D possibly being TRBD1 (5 bases). The germline CDR1 and CDR2 sequences are LGHNT and FRNRAP. The CDR3 length is 15 residues. Trimming stripped 1 base from V and 1 base from J, with 8 bases between. As DNA, the CDR3 is TGTGCTAGTGGTTTGGGGCCAGGGAGCAATCAGCCCCAGCATTTT. Translating it yields CASGLGPGSNQPQHF. Full variable domain (missing parts from reference TRBV12-5 and TRBJ1-5): DARVTQTPRHKVTEMGQEVTMRCQPILGHNTVFWYRQTMMQGLELLAYFRNRAPLDDSGMPKDRFSAEMPDATLATLKIQPSEPRDSAVYFCASGLGPGSNQPQHFGDGTRLSIL.

The chain links TRBV30 to TRBJ1-5; no definite D call. V gave up 5 bases and J gave up 2 bases, with 10 bases separating them. This CDR3 comprises 13 residues. Germline values: CDR1 GTSNPN, CDR2 SVGIG (reference sequence). CDR3 region: CAWGRGGNQPQHF. DNA of the CDR3: TGTGCCTGGGGGCGGGGAGGCAATCAGCCCCAGCATTTT.

The genes are TRBV5-1 and TRBJ2-5, with 9 bases that match TRBD2. This CDR3 region has 14 residues. The trim removed 6 bases at V and 1 base at J, leaving 4 bases unmatched. Per germline, CDR1 SGHRS and CDR2 YFSETQ. This CDR3 is CASMSAGGQETQYF. Here the CDR3 DNA reads TGCGCCAGCATGTCAGCGGGGGGCCAAGAGACCCAGTACTTC.

The chain recombines TRBV9 with TRBJ1-4, with 7 bases aligning to TRBD1. The CDR3 loop spans 16 amino acids. CDR1 SGDLS and CDR2 YYNGEE come from the germline V gene. Unmatched junction bases numbered 7, after V lost 0 bases and J lost 5 bases. The CDR3 reads CASSVAPGQSNEKLFF. In DNA form, the CDR3 reads TGTGCCAGCAGCGTAGCCCCGGGACAGTCGAATGAAAAACTGTTTTTT.

This chain joins TRBV6-5 and TRBJ2-7; D is perhaps TRBD2 (5 bases). V was trimmed by 2 bases and J by 5 bases, leaving 7 bases between them. Germline-derived CDR1 and CDR2 are MNHEY and SVGAGI. CDR3 length: 12 residues. CDR3 residues: CASSYMGDEQYF. The CDR3 nucleotides read TGTGCCAGCAGTTACATGGGAGACGAGCAGTACTTC.

In this sample, this clone turned up once. This rearrangement joins TRBV12-5 to TRBJ1-5; 9 bases map to TRBD1. Looked up from germline, CDR1 is LGHNT and CDR2 is FRNRAP. The V and J ends lost 7 bases and 4 bases, in that order; junction bases with no gene match: 11. The CDR3 is made up of 16 amino acids. CDR3 nucleotides: TGTGCTAGTGATCAACTTCCGGGACAGGGAAATCAGCCCCAGCATTTT. This gives the protein CASDQLPGQGNQPQHF.

The gene calls are TRBV19 and TRBJ1-1; 8 bases map to TRBD1. CDR1 is LNHDA, CDR2 SQIVND, per germline (reference sequence). The CDR3 consists of 14 residues. Unmatched junction bases numbered 8, after V lost 7 bases and J lost 4 bases. The CDR3, as DNA: TGTGCCAGTACCCAGGACAGGGATAGCACTGAAGCTTTCTTT. Its protein product is CASTQDRDSTEAFF.

The chain combines TRBV4-2 with TRBJ1-6; 8 positions agree with TRBD1. Germline CDR1 and CDR2: LGHNA and YNFKEQ. The CDR3 spans 15 residues. V trimming: 0 bases; J trimming: 12 bases; junction bases outside the gene matches: 7. CDR3 sequence reads: CASSQDQGQGGPLHF. The CDR3 bases are TGTGCCAGCAGCCAAGATCAAGGACAGGGCGGACCCCTCCACTTT.

The gene calls are TRBV5-8 and TRBJ2-3, with 8 bases that match TRBD1. V gave up 4 bases and J gave up 2 bases; unmatched junction bases: 6. The CDR3 spans 15 residues. Germline CDR1 reads SGHTS; CDR2 reads YDEGEE. CDR3 sequence (DNA): TGTGCCAGCAGCCCGGGACAGGACTACACAGATACGCAGTATTTT. This gives the protein CASSPGQDYTDTQYF.

V is TRBV9 and J is TRBJ1-2; TRBD1 agrees at 9 bases. The CDR3 contains 14 residues. With V trimmed by 2 bases and J by 8 bases, 7 bases remained unmatched. Germline V gives CDR1 SGDLS, CDR2 YYNGEE. CDR3 amino acids: CASSVEDRGSGYTF. In DNA, the CDR3 is TGTGCCAGCAGCGTCGAGGACAGGGGTAGCGGCTACACCTTC.

The chain combines TRBV19 with TRBJ2-2, with a weak D call TRBD1 (5 bases). The CDR3 runs to 14 residues. Deletions cut 1 base from V and 8 bases from J, with 11 bases between. Germline V gene sequence: CDR1 LNHDA, CDR2 SQIVND (reference sequence). Here the CDR3 reads CASSIAPGWGELFF. The CDR3 DNA sequence: TGTGCCAGTAGTATAGCCCCAGGGTGGGGGGAGCTGTTTTTT.

The chain couples TRBV6-1 to TRBJ1-4; D possibly corresponds to TRBD1 (5 bases). Germline V gives CDR1 MNHNS, CDR2 SASEGT. Trimming stripped 1 base from V and 8 bases from J, with 14 bases between. The CDR3 loop spans 15 amino acids. The CDR3 spells CASSEVPGSYEKLFF. DNA for the CDR3: TGTGCCAGCAGTGAAGTCCCAGGGTCTTACGAAAAACTGTTTTTT.

The V call is TRBV6-5, the J call TRBJ1-2; possible D gene TRBD1, 5 bases. The germline V gene encodes CDR1 MNHEY and CDR2 SVGAGI. This CDR3 is built from 16 residues. V gave up 2 bases and J gave up 0 bases, with 13 bases separating them. This chain's CDR3 is CASSYMEGMANYGYTF. The CDR3 DNA follows: TGTGCCAGCAGTTACATGGAGGGGATGGCTAACTATGGCTACACCTTC.

This chain joins TRBV27 and TRBJ1-2, with unresolved D. This CDR3 has 13 residues. Germline V gene sequence: CDR1 MNHEY, CDR2 SMNVEV (reference sequence). V was shortened by 8 bases and J by 7 bases, with 17 bases between the two germline ends. DNA of the CDR3: TGTGCCAGCGGCCCGCTGAGCGAGCTTGGCTACACCTTC. This sequence encodes CASGPLSELGYTF.

The chain links TRBV18 to TRBJ2-7; 9 bases align to TRBD1. The germline gives CDR1 KGHSH, CDR2 LQKENI. The CDR3 consists of 14 residues. Unmatched junction bases numbered 6, after V lost 6 bases and J lost 3 bases. The DNA of the CDR3 is TGTGCCAGCTCGTTACAGGGGGCCAACTACGAGCAGTACTTC. It is translated as CASSLQGANYEQYF.

The V gene is TRBV28, the J gene TRBJ1-2; maybe TRBD1 (6 bases). Trimming removed 1 base at V and 2 bases at J, with 11 bases between. Germline assignment: CDR1 MDHEN and CDR2 SYDVKM. The CDR3 runs 15 residues. The DNA of the CDR3 is TGTGCCAGCAGTTTATTGGCCACAGGGAACTATGGCTACACCTTC. Protein: CASSLLATGNYGYTF.

V is TRBV5-5 and J is TRBJ2-3; TRBD1 matches 10 bases. J gave up 3 bases and V 4 bases, and 5 bases lay outside the gene matches. CDR3 length: 15 residues. Germline V gene data show CDR1 as SGHKS and CDR2 as YYEKEE (reference sequence). Here the CDR3 reads CASSGRQGATDTQYF. The CDR3 DNA follows: TGTGCCAGCAGCGGTAGACAGGGGGCGACAGATACGCAGTATTTT.

This sequence joins TRBV10-2 and TRBJ1-4; D remains ambiguous. This CDR3 spans 13 amino acids. Germline assignment: CDR1 WSHSY and CDR2 SAAADI. V was cut by 0 bases and J by 11 bases, with 10 bases left in between. CDR3 region: CASSESQPGKLFF. The CDR3 region has the DNA TGCGCCAGCAGTGAGTCTCAACCGGGGAAACTGTTTTTT.

This sequence joins TRBV5-4 and TRBJ2-5; D perhaps matches TRBD1 (5 bases). CDR3 size: 14 residues. Germline lookup yields CDR1 SGHNT and CDR2 YYREEE (reference sequence). V was pared by 4 bases and J by 2 bases, with 12 bases between. The CDR3 DNA follows: TGTGCCAGCAGCCAGGCAGGGTTTCAAGAGACCCAGTACTTC. Residues: CASSQAGFQETQYF. The whole variable domain, remainder taken from reference TRBV5-4 and TRBJ2-5, is ETGVTQSPTHLIKTRGQQVTLRCSSQSGHNTVSWYQQALGQGPQFIFQYYREEENGRGNFPPRFSGLQFPNYSSELNVNALELDDSALYLCASSQAGFQETQYFGPGTRLLVL.

The chain employs TRBV10-1 and TRBJ2-1, with TRBD1 matching over 8 bases. V lost 3 bases and J lost 6; bases outside the gene matches: 7. Per germline, CDR1 WNHNN and CDR2 SYGVQD (reference sequence). This CDR3 has 15 amino acids. DNA of the CDR3: TGCGCCAGCAGTGAAATAGCACAGGGGGGCAATGAGCAGTTCTTC. Its translation is CASSEIAQGGNEQFF.

This sequence joins TRBV28 and TRBJ1-5; TRBD1 agrees at 9 bases. V shed 5 bases, J shed 1 base, and the junction held 3 bases outside the gene matches. Germline loops: CDR1 MDHEN, CDR2 SYDVKM. This CDR3 has 15 amino acids. Here the CDR3 DNA reads TGTGCCAGCAGTATGGGACAGGGAAGCAATCAGCCCCAGCATTTT. Translating it yields CASSMGQGSNQPQHF. The whole variable domain, filled in from reference TRBV28 and TRBJ1-5, reads DVKVTQSSRYLVKRTGEKVFLECVQDMDHENMFWYRQDPGLGLRLIYFSYDVKMKEKGDIPEGYSVSREKKERFSLILESASTNQTSMYLCASSMGQGSNQPQHFGDGTRLSIL.

The gene calls are TRBV6-4 and TRBJ1-1, with 9 bases that match TRBD1. Germline V CDR1 and CDR2: MRHNA, SNTAGT. This CDR3 has 13 amino acids. After removal of 6 bases from V and 7 bases from J, the junction contained 6 bases not matched to a gene. Written as DNA, the CDR3 is TGTGCCAGCAGACTGACAGGGGGGATTGAAGCTTTCTTT. The encoded protein is CASRLTGGIEAFF.

The V gene is TRBV12-5, the J gene TRBJ1-1; D might be TRBD1 (5 bases). The CDR3 contains 15 residues. CDR1 and CDR2 from the germline V gene are LGHNT and FRNRAP. V was trimmed by 1 base and J by 4 bases, leaving 13 bases between them. CDR3 coding DNA: TGTGCTAGTGGTTTGGCAGGGTGGTTCGGCACTGAAGCTTTCTTT. Amino acids: CASGLAGWFGTEAFF.

The J gene is TRBJ2-1, the V gene TRBV11-3, with 8 bases lining up with TRBD1. This CDR3 has 13 amino acids. Germline loops: CDR1 SGHNT, CDR2 YENEEA. Unmatched junction bases numbered 6, after V lost 6 bases and J lost 8 bases. CDR3 region: CASSFDRGDEQFF. CDR3 nucleotide sequence: TGTGCCAGCAGTTTTGACAGGGGTGATGAGCAGTTCTTC.

This clone was observed a single time. V is TRBV6-5 and J is TRBJ1-1; the match to TRBD1 covers 9 bases. There are 12 residues in the CDR3. V gave up 8 bases and J gave up 11 bases; unmatched junction bases: 9. The germline V gene encodes CDR1 MNHEY and CDR2 SVGAGI. The CDR3 spells CASGRGTGIAFF. In nucleotides, the CDR3 is TGTGCCAGCGGAAGGGGGACAGGGATTGCTTTCTTT.